This T cell receptor beta chain is from a study of blood T cell repertoires in COVID-19. On the study more broadly: Samples taken during acute and convalescent COVID-19 were collected in the United States, Italy and Spain.

Original analysis: The assay estimated nucleated cells by amplifying reference gene primers. Only in-frame clones appear in the TCRdb table, and some are missing; sequencing was by immunoSEQ multiplex PCR. That table furnishes V, J and clone size, whereas the DNA furnished D and trimming. The sample lists roughly 250,000 clones, approximately 91% occurring once. Trimming removed 2 bases from V and 2 bases from J; junction bases left unmatched: 4. The CDR3 extends over 16 amino acids. Looked up from germline, CDR1 is LNHNV and CDR2 is YYDKDF (reference sequence). What was sequenced was PBMCs or T cells enriched from blood (not recorded which). The origin of this receptor is a woman aged 40 to 50 with acute COVID-19. V gene TRBV15 combines with J gene TRBJ1-5; 9 bases are a match to TRBD1. The CDR3 region is CATSRNRDRGNQPQHF. The CDR3 nucleotides read TGTGCCACCAGCAGAAACCGGGACAGGGGCAATCAGCCCCAGCATTTT.